This T cell receptor (beta chain) was documented in a study of T-cell memory formation after mild COVID-19. Note on this clonotype: What it recognizes is unknown.

The 5'RACE method, run with constant-segment primers, produced TCR alpha and TCR beta cDNA libraries (carrying sample barcodes and UMIs). TCRdb used MiXCR to reprocess the 5' RACE reads, holding one entry per CDR3 protein. The sample lists about 400,000 distinct CDR3 sequences; about 16% were seen once. Study results and caveats: The SARS-CoV-2 specificity of second-wave clones reaching peak at day 37 remained unverified. Chiefly within CM and EM were the contracting CD4+ clones; CD8+ ones were within EMRA. Clones shrinking between day 15 and 85 showed a balanced CD4/CD8 split, and those that grew later tilted toward CD4+.

This clonotype originated in a man between 18 and 35 years old who had mild COVID-19 (a few samples of this study predate the infection). Cell type and time point are not known. Sequences were obtained from PBMCs or a T cell subset sorted from them (not recorded which).

The CDR3 DNA reads TGCGCCAGCAGCGATGGGGGGGCGGGGACGCAGTATTTT. Translation: CASSDGGAGTQYF. The V gene is TRBV5-1, the J gene TRBJ2-3, with D maybe TRBD2 (7 bases). The V and J ends lost 4 bases and 9 bases respectively, with 15 bases between them. The germline gives CDR1 SGHRS, CDR2 YFSETQ. This CDR3 spans 13 amino acids.